These T cell receptor beta chains were read from a single sample in a study of persistence of HIV-infected CD4 T cells. These receptors have no identified antigens. The data were produced by immunoSEQ multiplex PCR, yet TCRdb's version contains in-frame clones alone and is incomplete. Found here are tens of thousands of clones, 70% to 75% of them singletons; the top ten hold over 1.5%. The sample consisted of CD4+ T cells sorted from PBMCs after approximately 19-hour stimulation, taken from a patient who received antiretroviral therapy. The receptors shown here come from an adult man with HIV who was CMV-seropositive. The CDR3 runs from the conserved cysteine through the conserved F or W.

TRBV4-1	TRBJ2-3	CASSQVRGDTQYF
TRBV13	TRBJ1-2	CASSLWGRTGSGGYTF
TRBV3-1/TRBV3-2	TRBJ1-5	CASSPRQGPTQPQHF
TRBV21-1	TRBJ2-1	CASSWEKFSNEQFF
TRBV28	TRBJ2-3	CASSPPDLTDTQYF
TRBV10-1	TRBJ2-7	CASSPGDSSTYEQYF
TRBV20-1	TRBJ1-3	CSASEGQGNTIYF
TRBV7-8	TRBJ1-5	CASSQGGTQPQHF
TRBV6-1	TRBJ2-7	CASSEMGRGEQYF
TRBV7-2	TRBJ2-7	CASSLAMASGEQYF
TRBV4-1	TRBJ2-1	CASSQRLALGGEQFF
TRBV7-8	TRBJ2-7	CASSLGEVRSANSYEQYF
TRBV5-1	TRBJ2-1	CASSVGTSGGLGEQFF
TRBV2	TRBJ2-2	CASSELRTNTGELFF
TRBV5-1	TRBJ2-1	CASSALGDYNEQFF
TRBV7-3	TRBJ2-6	CASSLTRSGANVLTF
TRBV4-1	TRBJ1-4	CASSQAGTGNEKLFF
TRBV4-1	TRBJ1-1	CASSQDARQGVGGTEAFF
TRBV19	TRBJ2-7	CASSGTGDGEQYF
TRBV2	TRBJ1-2	CASSEGQANYGYTF
TRBV2	TRBJ1-6	CASKRTNSPLHF
TRBV9	TRBJ1-4	CASSVGASLNEKLFF
TRBV5-4	TRBJ1-2	CASSRAGSYGYTF
TRBV7-9	TRBJ1-6	CASSYQPGPSGKSPLHF
TRBV24-1	TRBJ2-3	CATRAGDTQYF
TRBV4-2	TRBJ2-7	CASSQTTGRGYEQYF
TRBV9	TRBJ1-4	CASSLRDGTTNEKLFF
TRBV27	TRBJ2-1	CASSSKTSGGLPTFTHEQFF
TRBV2	TRBJ1-4	CASKVWTVDEKLFF
TRBV20-1	TRBJ2-5	CSARTETQYF
TRBV20-1	TRBJ1-2	CSASLQGVGYGYTF
TRBV18	TRBJ1-2	CASSQKGHNYGYTF
TRBV2	TRBJ1-5	CASGAAGNQPQHF
TRBV3-1/TRBV3-2	TRBJ1-2	CASSQEGTGRWKGYTF
TRBV19	TRBJ1-1	CASSKDDPINTEAFF
TRBV7-9	TRBJ1-4	CASSLAGGNEKLFF
TRBV7-3	TRBJ2-3	CASSLNSAGGTDTQYF
TRBV18	TRBJ2-1	CASSPAQLSYNEQFF